The rows below give T cell receptor beta chains drawn from one sample of a study of cytomegalovirus exposure and HLA in healthy donors. Measured with immunoSEQ multiplex PCR; TCRdb has only the in-frame clones, and not every one. The sample lists about 210,000 clones, roughly 87% occurring once. Material for sequencing was PBMCs. The receptors come from a boy aged 2 to 10 in good health and CMV-seronegative. CDR3s include the opening cysteine and the closing phenylalanine or tryptophan. Fields, in order: V gene, J gene, D gene, clone size, CDR3 DNA, CDR3 protein. The D gene is left open where the match is weak. The listing skips clone size in some rows; elsewhere it reads once, few, many or a size class.

TRBV6-1,TRBJ2-7,TRBD2,-,TGTGCCAGCAGTGAAGGGATCAGCGGGACCTACGAGCAGTACTTC,CASSEGISGTYEQYF
TRBV2,TRBJ2-7,TRBD2,once,TGTGCCAGCAGGCCCAAGGCCGGGGGGTCCCACGAGCAGTACTTC,CASRPKAGGSHEQYF
TRBV7-3,TRBJ2-7,TRBD2,-,TGTGCCAGCTCCTCGGGGGGCGAGCAGTACTTC,CASSSGGEQYF
TRBV30,TRBJ1-1,-,-,TGTGCCTGGAGTGTCAACAGGGTTCGTGTCACTGAAGCTTTCTTT,CAWSVNRVRVTEAFF
TRBV7-2,TRBJ1-5,TRBD1,-,TGTGCCAGCAGCCCCGGACAGGGGGTTCAGCCCCAGCATTTT,CASSPGQGVQPQHF
TRBV19,TRBJ1-1,-,-,TGTGCCAGTACCGACCGCCCAACCAGGGTAACTGAAGCTTTCTTT,CASTDRPTRVTEAFF
TRBV11-3,TRBJ2-5,TRBD1,-,TGTGCCAGCAGCGCCAAGACAGGGCAACAGTACCAAGAGACCCAGTACTTC,CASSAKTGQQYQETQYF
TRBV19,TRBJ1-1,TRBD1,-,TGTGCCAGTAGTAAAAGAGGACAGGGGAGGTGGAACACTGAAGCTTTCTTT,CASSKRGQGRWNTEAFF
TRBV7-9,TRBJ1-2,TRBD1,-,TGTGCCAGCAGCTTCCGGGGACAGGGGGGCTATGGCTACACCTTC,CASSFRGQGGYGYTF
TRBV23-1,TRBJ1-5,TRBD1,-,TGCGCCAGCAGTCGCCATACGGGACAGGTCCTAGTTAATCAGCCCCAGCATTTT,CASSRHTGQVLVNQPQHF
TRBV6-1,TRBJ1-1,TRBD1,-,TGTGCCAGCGGGGACAGAGAGGCGACTGAAGCTTTCTTT,CASGDREATEAFF
TRBV5-1,TRBJ2-6,TRBD1,few,TGCGCCAGCAGCCGAGGGACAGGGGACTCTGGGGCCAACGTCCTGACTTTC,CASSRGTGDSGANVLTF
TRBV29-1,TRBJ2-1,TRBD2,-,TGCAGCGTTGAAGATAGGGTAGCGGGAGTAAATGAGCAGTTCTTC,CSVEDRVAGVNEQFF
TRBV6-1,TRBJ1-5,-,-,TGTGCCAGCAGCGAGGGTCGTAATCAGCCCCAGCATTTT,CASSEGRNQPQHF
TRBV5-6,TRBJ2-1,TRBD2,-,TGTGCCAGCAGCTCCAAGACTAGCGGGTACAATGAGCAGTTCTTC,CASSSKTSGYNEQFF
TRBV7-9,TRBJ1-6,TRBD1,-,TGTGCCAGCAGCTCAAGCCGGGACAGGGAAGGGGATTCACCCCTCCACTTT,CASSSSRDREGDSPLHF
TRBV6-1,TRBJ2-1,-,-,TGTGCCAGCGGTGAGGGGCAAGTTAGTACACACAATGAGCAGTTCTTC,CASGEGQVSTHNEQFF
TRBV30,TRBJ1-1,-,-,TGTGCCTGGAGTGTACGGGGGGCCACTGAAGCTTTCTTT,CAWSVRGATEAFF
TRBV5-1,TRBJ2-1,TRBD2,-,TGCGCCAGCAGCTTGGTGGCTAGCGGGGCAAATGAGCAGTTCTTC,CASSLVASGANEQFF
TRBV12-5,TRBJ2-1,TRBD2,once,TGTGCTAGTGGTCCCTCTGGTGGACTAGCAGACAATGAGCAGTTCTTC,CASGPSGGLADNEQFF
TRBV6-4,TRBJ1-2,TRBD1,-,TGTGCCAGCAGTGGGACAGGGGACTATGGCTACACCTTC,CASSGTGDYGYTF
TRBV11-2,TRBJ2-1,TRBD2,-,TGTGCCAGCAGCTTAGATGCGGTAGCGGGGGGGAACGATGAGCAGTTCTTC,CASSLDAVAGGNDEQFF
TRBV2,TRBJ1-5,-,-,TGTGCCAGCAGTGGGTCCGGGTGGCCCCAGCATTTT,CASSGSGWPQHF
TRBV30,TRBJ1-6,-,-,TGTGCCTGGACTATAAGGTCGAGGGATAATTCACCCCTCCACTTT,CAWTIRSRDNSPLHF
TRBV6-1,TRBJ1-1,-,-,TGTGCCAGCAGTGAACAGAAGAACACTGAAGCTTTCTTT,CASSEQKNTEAFF
TRBV5-4,TRBJ1-3,TRBD1,few,TGTGCCAGCAGCTTCGGTGGGACAGGGTCGATACTCTCTGGAAACACCATATATTTT,CASSFGGTGSILSGNTIYF
TRBV28,TRBJ1-5,TRBD1,-,TGTGCCAGCAGCAATCAAGGGACAGTTTATAGCAATCAGCCCCAGCATTTT,CASSNQGTVYSNQPQHF